This is a list of T cell receptor beta chains from one sample in a study of regulatory T cells in long-lasting Graves disease. TCRdb used MiXCR to reprocess the multiplex PCR reads, holding one entry per CDR3 protein. This sample yields 520,000 or so distinct CDR3 sequences, of which approximately 12% are seen a single time; about 8.3% belongs to the top ten. The sample was also reused in another study, on T cells in Graves' hyperthyroidism and ophthalmopathy.

The source material was peripheral blood mononuclear cells (PBMCs), sampled at new diagnosis, from a patient treated with antithyroid drugs. These receptors were taken from a woman in her 30s with Graves disease. The CDR3 runs from the conserved cysteine through the conserved F or W. The D gene is left open where the match is weak. Expanded clones get a size class; other rows say once, few or many, or leave the size out.

clone_size	d_call	v_call	j_call	cdr3_nt	cdr3_aa
-	-	TRBV12-3/TRBV12-4	TRBJ1-4	TGTGCCAGCAGTCCAGCGCGTCGGGGAAAACTGTTTTTT	CASSPARRGKLFF
many	-	TRBV2	TRBJ1-5	TGTGCCAGCAGTGATGCCGCAGCGGGGAATCAGCCCCAGCATTTT	CASSDAAAGNQPQHF
many	TRBD1	TRBV19	TRBJ1-5	TGTGCCAGTAGTGCACGGACAGGGGATCAGCCCCAGCATTTT	CASSARTGDQPQHF
many	TRBD1	TRBV6-1	TRBJ1-5	TGTGCCTGCGGGACAGATAGCAATCAGCCCCAGCATTTT	CACGTDSNQPQHF
-	-	TRBV18	TRBJ1-4	TGTGCCAGCTCACCACCGCTCGGACTAAATGAAAAACTGTTTTTT	CASSPPLGLNEKLFF
-	-	TRBV24-1	TRBJ1-3	TGTGCCACCAGTGATTTCAACTCTGGAAACACCATATATTTT	CATSDFNSGNTIYF
many	-	TRBV30	TRBJ2-7	TGTGCCTGGAGTGAAGAGGAGACCTACGAGCAGTACTTC	CAWSEEETYEQYF
few	-	TRBV28	TRBJ2-3	TGTGCCAGCAGTTTATGGGTAGGGGTCGAGAAGACTAGCACAGATACGCAGTATTTT	CASSLWVGVEKTSTDTQYF
few	TRBD2	TRBV4-3	TRBJ2-7	TGCGCCAGCAGCCAAGGAATTCTAGCGGGTACCTCCTACGAGCAGTACTTC	CASSQGILAGTSYEQYF
many	-	TRBV28	TRBJ2-3	TGTGCCAGCGGAGCGGCGAGCACAGATACGCAGTATTTT	CASGAASTDTQYF
many	TRBD1	TRBV6-1	TRBJ2-2	TGTGCCAGCATACGGGACAGGGGCGGGGAGCTGTTTTTT	CASIRDRGGELFF
many	-	TRBV19	TRBJ1-2	TGTGCCAGTAGTATCTGGGCCGACCTATATGGCTACACCTTC	CASSIWADLYGYTF
many	TRBD1	TRBV7-9	TRBJ2-7	TGTGCCAGCAGCTCGGCCGGGACAGGGGGCGAGCAGTACTTC	CASSSAGTGGEQYF
many	TRBD1	TRBV28	TRBJ2-7	TGTGCCAGCAACAGGGGGCTTTTCTACGAGCAGTACTTC	CASNRGLFYEQYF
many	-	TRBV20-1	TRBJ1-2	TGCAGTGCAGACGACAGAGTCTATGGCTACACCTTC	CSADDRVYGYTF
many	-	TRBV2	TRBJ2-7	TGTGCCAGCAGGAGGGCCCAATCCTACTACGAGCAGTACTTC	CASRRAQSYYEQYF
many	-	TRBV29-1	TRBJ2-1	TGCAGCGTTGTAACGGGACACAAGCCCAATGAGCAGTTCTTC	CSVVTGHKPNEQFF
many	-	TRBV5-1	TRBJ2-7	TGTGCCAGCAGCTTGGAGAGGAGCGAGCAGTACTTC	CASSLERSEQYF
few	-	TRBV10-3	TRBJ1-5	TGTGCCGCCGGGGCTCAGCCCCAGCATTTT	CAAGAQPQHF
many	TRBD1	TRBV25-1	TRBJ2-5	TGTGCCAGCAGTGATCCACAGGGGGCCGGGGAGACCCAGTACTTC	CASSDPQGAGETQYF
few	TRBD2	TRBV29-1	TRBJ2-5	TGCAGCGTGGAAGGGGGGACTAGCGGGCCTAGTATCCAGGAGACCCAGTACTTC	CSVEGGTSGPSIQETQYF
many	TRBD1	TRBV24-1	TRBJ2-1	TGTGCCACCAGTGAATCGGTACCGACAGGGGTAGTAAGGAATGAGCAGTTCTTC	CATSESVPTGVVRNEQFF
many	-	TRBV20-1	TRBJ2-5	TGCAGTGCTAGAGTCCTTCGCCGGGACGCCCGCCAAGAGACCCAGTACTTC	CSARVLRRDARQETQYF
many	-	TRBV18	TRBJ1-5	TGTGCCAGCTCACCACAGGACAGTCCCAATCAGCCCCAGCATTTT	CASSPQDSPNQPQHF
-	-	TRBV6-2/TRBV6-3	TRBJ2-1	TGTGCCAGCAGTGCCCAGGGCACGGGGTATGAGCAGTTCTTC	CASSAQGTGYEQFF
few	-	TRBV28	TRBJ2-5	TGTGCCAGCGCCCGGTTGGGCCCCCAAGAGACCCAGTACTTC	CASARLGPQETQYF
few	-	TRBV27	TRBJ2-2	TGTGCCAGCAATGAGGACGGAAACACCGGGGAGCTGTTTTTT	CASNEDGNTGELFF
-	TRBD2	TRBV28	TRBJ2-2	TGTGCCATCAGGCCTAGCGGAAACACCGGGGAGCTGTTTTTT	CAIRPSGNTGELFF
few	TRBD2	TRBV28	TRBJ2-3	TGTGCCAGCAGTTTCGGGCTAGCGGGAGGCGCAGATACGCAGTATTTT	CASSFGLAGGADTQYF
many	TRBD1	TRBV5-1	TRBJ1-1	TGCGCCAGCAGCCCCGGACAGGCGAGGGTCTACACTGAAGCTTTCTTT	CASSPGQARVYTEAFF
-	TRBD2	TRBV9	TRBJ2-1	TGTGCCAGCAGCGTAGCAGGGGGACTAGCGGGAGGGTTTAATGAGCAGTTCTTC	CASSVAGGLAGGFNEQFF
few	-	TRBV7-9	TRBJ2-5	TGTGCCAGCAGCCCGTCCGGGACTCAAGAGACCCAGTACTTC	CASSPSGTQETQYF
many	-	TRBV7-2	TRBJ2-7	TGTGCCAGCAGCCCAGAGTTGGGGCCCGAGCAGTACTTC	CASSPELGPEQYF
few	TRBD1	TRBV7-9	TRBJ1-6	TGTGCCAGCAGCCTACAGGGGTGGGATTCACCCCTCCACTTT	CASSLQGWDSPLHF
few	-	TRBV9	TRBJ1-5	TGTGCCAGCCCCAAGTACAGGGCCTATAGCAATCAGCCCCAGCATTTT	CASPKYRAYSNQPQHF
many	-	TRBV18	TRBJ1-2	TGTGCCAGCTCACCTAATGGGGCTGGGGTTTATGGCTACACCTTC	CASSPNGAGVYGYTF
few	-	TRBV4-1	TRBJ2-2	TGCGCCAGCAGCCCTAGTCTGAGGGACGGTAACGGGGAGCTGTTTTTT	CASSPSLRDGNGELFF
-	-	TRBV20-1	TRBJ2-1	TGCAGTGCTAGGCAGATAGTCTACAATAAGCAGTTCTTC	CSARQIVYNKQFF
many	-	TRBV27	TRBJ2-5	TGTGCCAGCAGACCCCCTTACACAGGACGGTACCAAGAGACCCAGTACTTC	CASRPPYTGRYQETQYF
many	-	TRBV11-2	TRBJ2-4	TGTGCCAGCAGCTTTTCCTTAGCGGTAGCCAAAAACATTCAGTACTTC	CASSFSLAVAKNIQYF
many	TRBD1	TRBV14	TRBJ2-7	TGTGCCAGCAGCCAATTAGACAGGGGTATCTCCTACGAGCAGTACTTC	CASSQLDRGISYEQYF
-	-	TRBV18	TRBJ2-3	TGTGCCAGCTCACCACCCCCCTGGTTCCAGGAAAGAGATACGCAGTATTTT	CASSPPPWFQERDTQYF